A single T cell receptor (beta chain) is shown here with its context. The CDR3 covers 16 residues. CDR1 and CDR2 from the germline V gene are MGHRA and YSYEKL. J lost 1 base, V lost 3 bases, and 6 bases had no gene match. The sample belongs to a study of blood T cell repertoires in COVID-19. Repertoires were generated with immunoSEQ multiplex PCR, while TCRdb's copy carries only in-frame clones and drops some. The data hold 200,000 to 250,000 clones, with about 90% observed a single time. The TCR comes from a woman in her forties or fifties with acute or convalescent COVID-19. Sequencing was carried out using peripheral blood. The genes are TRBV4-1 and TRBJ2-1; TRBD1 agrees at 7 bases. CDR3 loop: CASSHGTAFSYNEQFF. Written as DNA, the CDR3 is TGCGCCAGCAGCCACGGGACAGCCTTTTCCTACAATGAGCAGTTCTTC.